The 8 T cell receptor beta chains below were found in one sample sequenced in a study of blood T cell repertoires in COVID-19. Clones were sequenced by immunoSEQ multiplex PCR, and TCRdb holds only the in-frame ones, with some missing. The sample consists of 90,000 to 130,000 clones, approximately 78% of them appearing once. The specimen was peripheral blood. Receptors were obtained from a man between 65 and 79 years old with acute or convalescent COVID-19.

A few counts support this clone. V and J are TRBV2 and TRBJ1-4; weak D call: TRBD1 (6 bases). The CDR3 spans 16 residues. V was trimmed by 1 base and J by 8 bases, leaving 17 bases between them. CDR1 SNHLY and CDR2 FYNNEI come from the germline V gene. This chain's CDR3 is CASSEGGRGTAEKLFF. The CDR3 bases are TGTGCCAGCAGTGAAGGGGGGAGGGGGACGGCCGAAAAACTGTTTTTT.

This CDR3 is CASTSRGTGGVSTDTQYF. For the CDR3, the DNA is TGTGCCAGCACCTCCCGAGGGACAGGGGGCGTTAGCACAGATACGCAGTATTTT. This sequence joins TRBV11-2 and TRBJ2-3, with TRBD1 identical over 12 bases. The CDR3 runs 18 residues. Germline V gene sequence: CDR1 SGHAT, CDR2 FQNNGV. The V and J ends lost 7 bases and 0 bases, in that order; junction bases with no gene match: 11. Complete variable domain (other parts from reference TRBV11-2 and TRBJ2-3): EAGVAQSPRYKIIEKRQSVAFWCNPISGHATLYWYQQILGQGPKLLIQFQNNGVVDDSQLPKDRFSAERLKGVDSTLKIQPAKLEDSAVYLCASTSRGTGGVSTDTQYFGPGTRLTVL.

This chain connects TRBV30 to TRBJ2-7, with D perhaps matching TRBD2 (5 bases). V lost 3 bases to trimming and J lost 6 bases, with 15 bases between them. This CDR3 contains 13 residues. Looked up from germline, CDR1 is GTSNPN and CDR2 is SVGIG (reference sequence). In DNA form, the CDR3 reads TGTGCCTGGAGCCGAGGCGCTGCGGGCGAGCAGTACTTC. Its protein product is CAWSRGAAGEQYF.

This chain links TRBV6-5 with TRBJ1-3; 10 nucleotides agree with TRBD1. Trimming removed 6 bases from V and 4 bases from J; junction bases left unmatched: 6. The CDR3 is made up of 15 amino acids. Germline V gene data show CDR1 as MNHEY and CDR2 as SVGAGI. The CDR3 region is CASRGTGAKGNTIYF. In nucleotides, the CDR3 is TGTGCCAGCAGGGGGACAGGGGCAAAGGGAAACACCATATATTTT.

CDR3 DNA: TGTGCCAGGGGGATCGGGGTCACTGAAGCTTTCTTT. Its translation is CARGIGVTEAFF. This rearrangement joins TRBV2 to TRBJ1-1; unclear D gene. The CDR3 runs 12 residues. Trimming took 9 bases from V and 4 from J, leaving 12 bases between them. Germline CDR1 is SNHLY and CDR2 is FYNNEI.

The V and J genes are TRBV29-1 and TRBJ1-1; D may be TRBD1 (5 bases). Trimming left V 7 bases short and J 5 bases short, with 17 bases between. The CDR3 is made up of 13 amino acids. From germline, CDR1 is SQVTM and CDR2 ANQGSEA. Here the CDR3 reads CSGDRGGRTEAFF. DNA for the CDR3: TGCAGCGGGGATCGCGGGGGGAGGACTGAAGCTTTCTTT.

The rearrangement links TRBV7-8 to TRBJ1-1; the match to TRBD1 covers 7 bases. The CDR3 has 13 residues. Germline-derived CDR1 and CDR2 are SGHVS and FQNEAQ. Losses at the gene ends were 5 bases for V and 1 base for J; bases not matched to a gene: 1. The DNA of the CDR3 is TGTGCCAGCAGCCGGGACAGGAACACTGAAGCTTTCTTT. Protein: CASSRDRNTEAFF.

This chain connects TRBV20-1 to TRBJ1-5; 10 bases map to TRBD1. The CDR3 has 11 residues. Trimming removed 4 bases from V and 11 bases from J; junction bases left unmatched: 2. The germline gives CDR1 DFQATT, CDR2 SNEGSKA (reference sequence). CDR3: CSAKGQGSQHF. The CDR3 coding sequence is TGCAGTGCTAAGGGACAGGGGTCCCAGCATTTT.